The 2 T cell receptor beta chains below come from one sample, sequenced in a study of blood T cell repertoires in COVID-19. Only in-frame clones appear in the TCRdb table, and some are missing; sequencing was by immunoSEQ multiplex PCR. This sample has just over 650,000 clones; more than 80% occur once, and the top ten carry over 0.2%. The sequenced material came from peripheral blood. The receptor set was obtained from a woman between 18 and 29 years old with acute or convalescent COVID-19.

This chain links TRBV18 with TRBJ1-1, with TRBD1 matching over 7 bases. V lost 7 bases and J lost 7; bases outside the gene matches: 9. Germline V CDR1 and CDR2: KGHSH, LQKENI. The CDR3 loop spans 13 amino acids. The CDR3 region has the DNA TGTGCCAGCTACCTGGGCCGGACAGGTGAAGCTTTCTTT. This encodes CASYLGRTGEAFF.

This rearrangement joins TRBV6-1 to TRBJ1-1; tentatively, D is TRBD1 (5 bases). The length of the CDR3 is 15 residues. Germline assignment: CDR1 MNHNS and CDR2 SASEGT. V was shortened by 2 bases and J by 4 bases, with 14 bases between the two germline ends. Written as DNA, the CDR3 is TGTGCCAGCAGTGAATCGGCAGGGTCAGTCACTGAAGCTTTCTTT. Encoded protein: CASSESAGSVTEAFF.